This passage covers 29 T cell receptor beta chains from one sample sequenced in a study of blood T cell repertoires in COVID-19. Repertoires were generated with immunoSEQ multiplex PCR, while TCRdb's copy carries only in-frame clones and drops some. Seen here are 150,000 to 200,000 clones, about 86% observed once, and the top ten hold roughly 19%. The specimen sequenced was peripheral blood. These receptors were taken from a woman over 75 with acute or convalescent COVID-19.

This chain links TRBV3-1 (or the pseudogene TRBV3-2) with TRBJ1-2; possible D gene TRBD1, 5 bases. V lost 5 bases, J lost 6 bases, and 7 bases lay in between. Per the germline V gene, CDR1 is LGHDT and CDR2 is YNNKEL (reference sequence). The CDR3 has 11 residues. Here the CDR3 reads CASSSGNGYTF. CDR3 sequence (DNA): TGTGCCAGCAGCTCAGGGAATGGCTACACCTTC.

This clone came up many times. The chain combines TRBV7-9 with TRBJ2-7, with D maybe TRBD1 (6 bases). The CDR3 is 14 residues long. Germline lookup yields CDR1 SEHNR and CDR2 FQNEAQ (reference sequence). With 5 bases removed from V and 3 bases from J, the gap between germline ends came to 14 bases. CDR3 in DNA: TGTGCCAGCAGCCCACAGGGTTTTGTCTACGAGCAGTACTTC. Translating gives CASSPQGFVYEQYF.

The chain couples TRBV9 to TRBJ2-3; D might be TRBD2 (6 bases). Trimming took 0 bases from V and 2 from J, leaving 10 bases between them. CDR1 is SGDLS and CDR2 is YYNGEE in the germline V gene. The CDR3 is 15 amino acids. CDR3: CASSVVEGLTDTQYF. The DNA of the CDR3 is TGTGCCAGCAGCGTAGTGGAGGGACTCACAGATACGCAGTATTTT.

A single count supports this clone. This sequence joins TRBV28 and TRBJ2-7; TRBD2 matches at 9 bases. There are 15 residues in the CDR3. V trimming: 2 bases; J trimming: 6 bases; junction bases outside the gene matches: 8. CDR1 is MDHEN, CDR2 SYDVKM, per germline. CDR3 sequence (DNA): TGTGCCAGCAGTTTAGGGGAAGCGGGAGGTGGCGAGCAGTACTTC. As protein: CASSLGEAGGGEQYF.

The chain combines TRBV19 with TRBJ1-1; the match to TRBD1 covers 10 bases. J was trimmed by 4 bases and V by 4 bases; bases with no gene match: 6. The CDR3 runs 15 residues. Germline V gene data show CDR1 as LNHDA and CDR2 as SQIVND (reference sequence). CDR3 coding DNA: TGTGCCAGTAGTAGTGGACAGGGGGTTGGCACTGAAGCTTTCTTT. Translated, it gives CASSSGQGVGTEAFF.

This chain joins TRBV4-1 and TRBJ2-2; a weak D match, TRBD1 (5 bases). V was trimmed by 8 bases and J by 0 bases, leaving 16 bases between them. The CDR3 length is 16 residues. Germline CDR1 is MGHRA and CDR2 is YSYEKL. The CDR3 here is CASARLRGANTGELFF. The CDR3 DNA follows: TGCGCCAGCGCCCGCCTAAGGGGCGCGAACACCGGGGAGCTGTTTTTT.

J is TRBJ1-5 and V is TRBV5-6, with D hard to call. The CDR3 consists of 15 residues. Deletions cut 2 bases from V and 6 bases from J, with 15 bases between. Germline values: CDR1 SGHDT, CDR2 YYEEEE. The CDR3 nucleotides read TGTGCCAGCAGCTTCACCGGGAAGCCCGGTCAGCCCCAGCATTTT. It codes for CASSFTGKPGQPQHF.

The chain's CDR3 is CASSLPTFPDSEQFF. The DNA for the CDR3 is TGCGCCAGCAGCTTGCCGACGTTCCCCGACAGTGAGCAGTTCTTC. The chain couples TRBV5-1 to TRBJ2-1; tentative D call: TRBD1 (5 bases). The CDR3 sequence is 15 residues long. Germline-derived CDR1 and CDR2 are SGHRS and YFSETQ. The V and J ends lost 1 base and 9 bases respectively, with 17 bases between them.

The chain uses TRBV6-5 and TRBJ2-2; TRBD2 matches at 8 bases. The V segment lost 6 bases and the J segment 7 bases; nucleotides outside the gene matches: 7. Germline-derived CDR1 and CDR2 are MNHEY and SVGAGI. The CDR3 consists of 14 residues. The CDR3 bases are TGTGCCAGCAGCCGCACGGGGGGGGACGGGGAGCTGTTTTTT. Translation gives CASSRTGGDGELFF.

The V call is TRBV3-1 (or the pseudogene TRBV3-2), the J call TRBJ2-2; no reliable D call. The CDR3 runs to 13 residues. Germline CDR1 and CDR2: LGHDT and YNNKEL (reference sequence). Trimming took off 1 base at V and 7 bases at J, with 7 bases between the two ends. Written as DNA, the CDR3 is TGTGCCAGCAGCCAAGGCCAGGTCGGGGAGCTGTTTTTT. Its protein is CASSQGQVGELFF.

The chain has TRBV6-2 or TRBV6-3 and TRBJ2-1, with TRBD1 identical over 10 bases. Trimming removed 2 bases from V and 3 bases from J; junction bases left unmatched: 10. CDR1 and CDR2 from the germline V gene are MNHEY and SVGEGT. The CDR3 spans 18 residues. The CDR3, as DNA: TGTGCCAGCAGTTACAACCCCGGGACAGGGGTGGTCTACAATGAGCAGTTCTTC. Its protein is CASSYNPGTGVVYNEQFF.

The chain couples TRBV7-9 to TRBJ2-7, with 7 bases aligning to TRBD1. CDR3 length: 13 residues. The germline gives CDR1 SEHNR, CDR2 FQNEAQ (reference sequence). The junction had 3 bases not matched to a gene; V was cut back by 5 bases and J by 2 bases. The CDR3 loop is CASSDTGAYEQYF. The CDR3 coding sequence is TGTGCCAGCAGCGATACAGGGGCCTACGAGCAGTACTTC. Together with reference TRBV7-9 and TRBJ2-7, the CDR3 gives the full variable domain: DTGVSQNPRHKITKRGQNVTFRCDPISEHNRLYWYRQTLGQGPEFLTYFQNEAQLEKSRLLSDRFSAERPKGSFSTLEIQRTEQGDSAMYLCASSDTGAYEQYFGPGTRLTVT.

In DNA, the CDR3 is TGTGCCAGCAGCTTCAGACAGGGTCTGTACAATGAGCAGTTCTTC. This codes for CASSFRQGLYNEQFF. V gene TRBV6-5 combines with J gene TRBJ2-1; 7 nucleotides line up with TRBD1. Germline V gene data show CDR1 as MNHEY and CDR2 as SVGAGI. Germline trimming cut 6 bases from V and 4 bases from J; bases unmatched to any gene: 9. CDR3 length equals 15 residues.

This clone showed up just once. J is TRBJ2-1 and V is TRBV5-1, with 9 bases aligning to TRBD2. The CDR3 totals 15 residues. The ends lost 2 bases at V and 2 bases at J; junction bases unmatched: 2. Germline values: CDR1 SGHRS, CDR2 YFSETQ. The CDR3 reads CASSFSSGTYNEQFF. As DNA, the CDR3 is TGCGCCAGCAGCTTCTCTAGCGGGACCTACAATGAGCAGTTCTTC.

V gene TRBV19 combines with J gene TRBJ1-5, with 8 positions matching TRBD1. Germline V gives CDR1 LNHDA, CDR2 SQIVND (reference sequence). V gave up 5 bases and J gave up 7 bases; unmatched junction bases: 10. This CDR3 comprises 15 residues. CDR3 in amino acids: CASSYRTGKGQPQHF. In nucleotides, the CDR3 is TGTGCCAGTAGTTACCGGACAGGGAAGGGACAGCCCCAGCATTTT. Together with reference TRBV19 and TRBJ1-5, the CDR3 gives the full variable domain: DGGITQSPKYLFRKEGQNVTLSCEQNLNHDAMYWYRQDPGQGLRLIYYSQIVNDFQKGDIAEGYSVSREKKESFPLTVTSAQKNPTAFYLCASSYRTGKGQPQHFGDGTRLSIL.

This chain uses TRBV4-1 with TRBJ1-1; D may be TRBD1 (6 bases). The CDR3 sequence is 18 residues long. Germline CDR1 MGHRA, CDR2 YSYEKL. V dropped 1 base and J dropped 0 bases, with 18 bases sitting between them. In nucleotides, the CDR3 is TGCGCCAGCAGCCAAGCCTGGACGGGACATACCATGAACACTGAAGCTTTCTTT. It codes for CASSQAWTGHTMNTEAFF.

A word on this clone: The same CDR3 also results from other DNA sequences found in this sample. The rearrangement links TRBV5-1 to TRBJ1-2; 8 nucleotides match TRBD1. Germline CDR1 and CDR2: SGHRS and YFSETQ. V trimming: 2 bases; J trimming: 6 bases; junction bases outside the gene matches: 6. This CDR3 contains 14 residues. The CDR3 is CASSFGTGSNGYTF. DNA of the CDR3: TGCGCCAGCAGCTTTGGGACAGGAAGTAATGGCTACACCTTC.

The gene calls are TRBV4-2 and TRBJ1-3; D is uncertain. CDR3 length: 17 residues. Per germline, CDR1 LGHNA and CDR2 YNFKEQ. V lost 0 bases to trimming and J lost 0 bases, with 12 bases between them. This CDR3 is CASSQEGRRDSGNTIYF. The CDR3 nucleotides are TGTGCCAGCAGCCAAGAGGGGAGGAGGGACTCTGGAAACACCATATATTTT.

This clone was seen once. The chain recombines TRBV4-1 with TRBJ2-7; weak D call: TRBD2 (6 bases). V was cut by 0 bases and J by 2 bases, with 23 bases left in between. The CDR3 runs 19 residues. Looked up from germline, CDR1 is MGHRA and CDR2 is YSYEKL. The CDR3 DNA sequence: TGCGCCAGCAGCCAAGAGGCTCCTCGGAGGGGTAGCGGCACCTACGAGCAGTACTTC. Translated: CASSQEAPRRGSGTYEQYF.

V usage is TRBV6-5 and J usage is TRBJ1-6; possibly TRBD1 for D (6 bases). The V and J ends lost 8 bases and 10 bases respectively, with 15 bases between them. The CDR3 runs 13 residues. CDR1 is MNHEY, CDR2 SVGAGI, per germline. CDR3: CASGTPGDSPLHF. The CDR3 nucleotides read TGTGCCAGCGGGACACCGGGCGACTCACCCCTCCACTTT.

The rearrangement links TRBV23-1 to TRBJ2-7; 7 bases match TRBD1. Being an ORF, TRBV23-1 has a function that is uncertain. V trimming: 3 bases; J trimming: 6 bases; junction bases outside the gene matches: 8. The CDR3 length is 14 residues. The CDR3 sequence: CASSQPGQRLEQYF. The CDR3 bases are TGCGCCAGCAGTCAGCCGGGACAGAGACTCGAGCAGTACTTC.

The rearrangement links TRBV6-1 to TRBJ2-7; TRBD1 agrees at 7 bases. Germline-derived CDR1 and CDR2 are MNHNS and SASEGT. The CDR3 totals 11 residues. Unmatched junction bases numbered 0, after V lost 1 base and J lost 9 bases. CDR3 DNA: TGTGCCAGCAGTGAAGGGGACAGGCAGTACTTC. It encodes CASSEGDRQYF.

The chain's CDR3 is CASKPSSGRGETQYF. Here the CDR3 DNA reads TGTGCCAGTAAGCCCTCTAGCGGGAGGGGGGAGACCCAGTACTTC. The chain couples TRBV19 to TRBJ2-5; 12 nucleotides line up with TRBD2. The junction had 8 bases not matched to a gene; V was cut back by 7 bases and J by 5 bases. The CDR3 consists of 15 residues. Looked up from germline, CDR1 is LNHDA and CDR2 is SQIVND (reference sequence).

The chain is built from TRBV29-1 and TRBJ1-2, with D tentatively TRBD1 (6 bases). Germline CDR1 SQVTM, CDR2 ANQGSEA. The ends were cut back, 6 bases at V and 3 bases at J, with 11 bases in the middle. This CDR3 has 12 amino acids. The CDR3 coding sequence is TGCAGCGTCCCCAAGGGGGACTATGGCTACACCTTC. It yields the protein CSVPKGDYGYTF. Complete variable domain (other parts from reference TRBV29-1 and TRBJ1-2): SAVISQKPSRDICQRGTSLTIQCQVDSQVTMMFWYRQQPGQSLTLIATANQGSEATYESGFVIDKFPISRPNLTFSTLTVSNMSPEDSSIYLCSVPKGDYGYTFGSGTRLTVV.

This clone was recorded once. The chain employs TRBV29-1 and TRBJ2-7; a possible D gene is TRBD2 (6 bases). The ends were cut back, 4 bases at V and 5 bases at J, with 18 bases in the middle. CDR3 length: 14 amino acids. In germline, CDR1 is SQVTM, CDR2 ANQGSEA. This chain's CDR3 is CSVVGGRPGDEQYF. CDR3 nucleotides: TGCAGCGTTGTTGGGGGGAGGCCCGGGGACGAGCAGTACTTC.

The chain carries TRBV30 and TRBJ1-2; TRBD1 is a possible D gene (5 bases). Per germline, CDR1 GTSNPN and CDR2 SVGIG (reference sequence). This CDR3 contains 15 residues. Trimming removed 1 base at V and 5 bases at J, with 17 bases between. The CDR3 DNA is TGTGCCTGGAGTGCGGGCATGGGGGGTCGGTATGGCTACACCTTC. This gives the protein CAWSAGMGGRYGYTF.

This sequence joins TRBV12-5 and TRBJ1-1, with a weak D call TRBD1 (6 bases). Germline assignment: CDR1 LGHNT and CDR2 FRNRAP. The CDR3 has 12 amino acids. V lost 2 bases to trimming and J lost 7 bases, with 8 bases between them. CDR3 residues: CASGLQGFEAFF. Here the CDR3 DNA reads TGTGCTAGTGGTTTGCAGGGGTTTGAAGCTTTCTTT.

This clone was seen only a few times. The gene calls are TRBV7-6 and TRBJ2-7, with TRBD2 matching 8 bases. CDR3 length: 15 residues. Germline V gene data show CDR1 as SGHVS and CDR2 as FNYEAQ. The trim removed 5 bases at V and 5 bases at J, leaving 11 bases unmatched. DNA of the CDR3: TGTGCCAGCAGCGTGCGGGACGGGGGGGCCAACGAGCAGTACTTC. This encodes CASSVRDGGANEQYF. Drawing the rest from reference TRBV7-6 and TRBJ2-7, the complete variable domain is GAGVSQSPRYKVTKRGQDVALRCDPISGHVSLYWYRQALGQGPEFLTYFNYEAQQDKSGLPNDRFSAERPEGSISTLTIQRTEQRDSAMYRCASSVRDGGANEQYFGPGTRLTVT.

The chain is built from TRBV28 and TRBJ1-3; 10 bases are shared with TRBD1. Germline CDR1 and CDR2: MDHEN and SYDVKM. The CDR3 is made up of 17 amino acids. Trimming cost V 8 bases and J 0 bases; bases outside gene matches: 10. This CDR3 is CASAGWTGGNSGNTIYF. The CDR3 coding sequence is TGTGCCAGCGCGGGATGGACAGGGGGAAACTCTGGAAACACCATATATTTT.